This T cell receptor (beta chain) emerged from a study of blood T cells in healthy people across ages (dated by TCRdb to between 2014 and 2017). Regarding the complete study: In model experiments, roughly one uniquely barcoded TCR beta cDNA molecule per two T cells was captured by template switching. Donors were grouped into four age groups: young (average about 15 years), middle-aged (approximately 41), aged (roughly 62) and long-lived (around 80). To avoid experimental bias, donors of different ages were distributed randomly across sequencing lanes. Age-related changes in TCR beta repertoire diversity were measured in the study by deep sequencing normalized with unique cDNA molecular identifiers. Two additional independent replicas of 1 million unique cDNA reads from the same blood draw were analyzed for two donors (one aged 18 to 30 and one aged 80 or older).

Donors were a few dozen systemically healthy Caucasian individuals from Russia aged roughly 6 to 100 years. Each donor gave ten milliliters of peripheral blood, collected into EDTA-treated Vacutainer tubes. PBMCs were isolated by Ficoll-Paque density-gradient centrifugation, with at least 6 million obtained per sample. Trizol reagent was used to extract total RNA from PBMCs, with at least 6 micrograms per sample. For every donor, an aliquot of PBMCs went through flow cytometry to measure the percentages of naive CD45RAhigh/CD27high T cells. From its cysteine to its phenylalanine, the CDR3 spans 14 amino acids. The retained sequence is limited to the CDR3, 42 bases, with the frame set at the first base. Taken from the germline V gene, the CDR1 and CDR2 loops are SGHTA and FQGNSA. Germline trimming: 4 bases from V, 3 bases from J; junction bases outside gene matches: 4. Study-wide conclusions, independent of this receptor: Observed TCR beta diversity per million T cells fell roughly linearly with age, and a significant reduction was already apparent by age about 43. Estimates of total diversity from one million sequenced T cells were regarded as lower bounds and underestimates. A strong correlation was found between observed TCR beta diversity and the percentage of naive T cells measured by flow cytometry. Compared with the aged group, the long-lived group had more naive CD4+ T cells, fewer expanded clones and increased TCR diversity, a pattern suggesting age selection. Bulk unsorted PBMC profiling prevented conclusive comparison of naive and antigen-experienced compartments. Because donor CMV infection status was unknown, age-related changes in expanded clonotypes were potentially confounded.

At least ten counts were recorded for this clonotype. Its antigen remains unidentified. Within one base of it there is no much larger clone, and no base qualities were kept. Libraries were made using 5' RACE. Sequencing took place on an Illumina HiSeq 2500. A second PCR of roughly 7 to 11 cycles was performed with a sample-barcoded 5' primer and a J-beta primer mix. A template-switch 5' adaptor carrying 12 random nucleotides introduced a unique molecular identifier onto each TCR beta cDNA molecule. At least 3 million CDR3-containing paired-end reads were obtained from each sample. The Mint cDNA synthesis kit, primed by a TRBC-specific oligonucleotide, was used to synthesize first-strand cDNA from all RNA. After uracil-DNA glycosylase treatment, a first 18-cycle PCR used universal primers M1SS and BC2_uni_R on all cDNA. The original pipeline was this. For normalization, 1 million high-quality reads, each with a distinct molecular identifier, were randomly selected from each sample. Reads sharing molecular identifiers were discarded rather than binned into consensus sequences. MiTCR, run with a Q25 quality threshold and the strictest error-elimination algorithm, handled CDR3 identification, clonotype clustering and error correction. A nonparametric unseen species model using Euler transformation provided a lower-bound estimate of total TCR beta diversity. The raw public reads went through TCRdb reprocessing: fastp at Q25, MiXCR clone calling, in-frame beta chains kept. One record per CDR3 amino acid sequence lists the most common genes and DNA. It is TCRdb's table, rather than the study itself, that gives the V and J calls and clone size. The sample table contains some 880,000 distinct CDR3 sequences; only one count was recorded for 36% of them. Jointly, the top ten make up 10% to 15% of the sample.

This receptor was identified in a man younger than 35 in good health. The sample taken for sequencing was blood. Recombination joined TRBV7-2 with TRBJ2-7, with 9 junctional bases fitting TRBD1. The CDR3 here reads CASSSGTGNYEQYF. The nucleotide sequence reads as follows: TGTGCCAGCAGCTCCGGGACAGGGAACTACGAGCAGTACTTC.